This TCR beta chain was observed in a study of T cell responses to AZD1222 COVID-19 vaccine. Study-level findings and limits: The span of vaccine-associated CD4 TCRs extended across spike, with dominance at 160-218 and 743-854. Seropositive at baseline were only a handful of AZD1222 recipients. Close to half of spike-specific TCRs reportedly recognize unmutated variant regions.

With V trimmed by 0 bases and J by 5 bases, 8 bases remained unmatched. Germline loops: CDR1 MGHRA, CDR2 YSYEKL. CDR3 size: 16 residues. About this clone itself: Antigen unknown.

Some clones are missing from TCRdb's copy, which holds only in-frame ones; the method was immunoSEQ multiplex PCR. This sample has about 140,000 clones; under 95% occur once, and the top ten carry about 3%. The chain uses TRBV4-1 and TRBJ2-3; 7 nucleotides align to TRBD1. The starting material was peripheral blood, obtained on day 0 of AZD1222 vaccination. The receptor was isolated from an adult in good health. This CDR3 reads CASSQDDRVGVDTQYF. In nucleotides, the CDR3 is TGCGCCAGCAGCCAAGATGACAGGGTAGGGGTAGATACGCAGTATTTT.